The rows below give T cell receptor beta chains drawn from one sample of a study of CD8+ T cells in alopecia areata. The repertoire was sequenced with immunoSEQ multiplex PCR; TCRdb's copy has only in-frame clones and lacks some. The table includes about 200,000 clones, 58% detected once. This specimen consisted of CD4+ T cells sorted from blood, obtained at week 24, from a patient treated with tofacitinib. The receptors originated from a human donor with alopecia areata. CDR3s include the opening cysteine and the closing phenylalanine or tryptophan. The D gene is left open where the match is weak. Not every row has a clone size; where given, it reads once, few, many or a size class.

cdr3_aa,cdr3_nt,v_call,d_call,j_call,clone_size
CASSQDLRTEQFF,TGCGCCAGCAGCCAAGATCTTCGGACAGAGCAGTTCTTC,TRBV4-1,-,TRBJ2-1,-
CASSSSGSDFYEQYF,TGCGCCAGCAGCTCAAGCGGGAGCGATTTTTACGAGCAGTACTTC,TRBV5-1,TRBD2,TRBJ2-7,once
CSVEEGYGYTF,TGCAGCGTTGAAGAGGGCTATGGCTACACCTTC,TRBV29-1,-,TRBJ1-2,-
CASSLSTDTQYF,TGCGCCAGCAGCCTGAGCACAGATACGCAGTATTTT,TRBV5-1,-,TRBJ2-3,-
CASSLAQGAGGYTF,TGCGCCAGCAGCTTGGCCCAGGGGGCAGGTGGCTACACCTTC,TRBV5-1,TRBD1,TRBJ1-2,-
CASSQSPTANYGYTF,TGTGCCAGCAGCCAATCACCGACAGCGAACTATGGCTACACCTTC,TRBV4-2,-,TRBJ1-2,few
CASSSASGTGELFF,TGTGCCAGCAGCTCTGCCTCAGGGACAGGGGAGCTGTTTTTT,TRBV7-2,-,TRBJ2-2,-
CAISQSTGVSEAFF,TGTGCCATCAGCCAATCGACAGGGGTCTCTGAAGCTTTCTTT,TRBV10-3,TRBD1,TRBJ1-1,-
CSVEEDRGYEQYF,TGCAGCGTTGAAGAGGACAGGGGCTACGAGCAGTACTTC,TRBV29-1,TRBD1,TRBJ2-7,-
CASSYKSASQPQHF,TGTGCCAGCAGTTACAAGTCAGCCAGTCAGCCCCAGCATTTT,TRBV6-5,-,TRBJ1-5,-
CASSPYPSGGAIAGELFF,TGTGCCAGCAGTCCGTACCCTAGCGGGGGGGCCATAGCCGGGGAGCTGTTTTTT,TRBV27,TRBD2,TRBJ2-2,-
CASSQAGQGGQPQHF,TGTGCCAGCAGCCAAGCCGGGCAGGGGGGTCAGCCCCAGCATTTT,TRBV4-2,TRBD1,TRBJ1-5,-
CASSLGLEEKLFF,TGCGCCAGCAGCTTGGGGCTTGAGGAAAAACTGTTTTTT,TRBV5-1,-,TRBJ1-4,-
CASSAGQTQYF,TGTGCCAGCAGCGCTGGACAAACCCAGTACTTC,TRBV5-4,-,TRBJ2-5,-
CASTLGTGGDTQYF,TGCGCCAGTACCTTGGGGACAGGGGGAGATACGCAGTATTTT,TRBV5-1,TRBD1,TRBJ2-3,-
CASSRGSPSDYGYTF,TGTGCCAGCAGCCGGGGTTCACCATCGGACTATGGCTACACCTTC,TRBV7-9,-,TRBJ1-2,-
CASSLASGGPYEQYF,TGCGCCAGCAGCTTGGCTAGCGGGGGGCCGTACGAGCAGTACTTC,TRBV5-1,TRBD2,TRBJ2-7,-
CASRAQGANTGELFF,TGTGCCAGCAGGGCACAGGGAGCGAACACCGGGGAGCTGTTTTTT,TRBV7-9,-,TRBJ2-2,-
CASSLQIGTSGGEQYF,TGCGCCAGCAGCCTACAAATCGGGACTAGCGGTGGGGAGCAGTACTTC,TRBV4-3,TRBD2,TRBJ2-7,-
CASIVSSGQETQYF,TGTGCCAGCATCGTTTCTAGCGGCCAAGAGACCCAGTACTTC,TRBV7-2,TRBD2,TRBJ2-5,few
CASRQATGDTQYF,TGTGCCAGCAGGCAGGCGACGGGAGATACGCAGTATTTT,TRBV7-9,-,TRBJ2-3,few
CASSVGGGSGRIQETQYF,TGTGCCAGCAGCGTAGGAGGGGGTAGCGGGAGGATCCAAGAGACCCAGTACTTC,TRBV9,TRBD2,TRBJ2-5,few
CASSPAKKGQGIEQFF,TGTGCCAGCAGCCCAGCGAAAAAGGGACAGGGAATAGAGCAGTTCTTC,TRBV5-4,TRBD1,TRBJ2-1,-
CATSIMTGNYEQYF,TGTGCCACCAGCATAATGACAGGGAACTACGAGCAGTACTTC,TRBV15,TRBD1,TRBJ2-7,-
CASSQERQPQETQYF,TGCGCCAGCAGCCAAGAGAGACAGCCCCAAGAGACCCAGTACTTC,TRBV4-1,-,TRBJ2-5,few
CASSLTPSGSTSQYF,TGTGCCAGCAGCTTAACGCCTAGCGGGTCTACATCACAGTATTTT,TRBV7-3,TRBD2,TRBJ2-3,once
CASSQDSTNYGYTF,TGTGCCAGCAGCCAAGACAGTACTAACTATGGCTACACCTTC,TRBV4-2,-,TRBJ1-2,-
CASSLSAGSGANVLTF,TGTGCCAGCAGCTTGTCAGCAGGGTCTGGGGCCAACGTCCTGACTTTC,TRBV7-9,-,TRBJ2-6,few
CASSVRGNEQFF,TGTGCCAGCAGTGTCAGGGGCAATGAGCAGTTCTTC,TRBV6-5,-,TRBJ2-1,-
CAWSEIEQFF,TGTGCCTGGAGTGAGATAGAGCAGTTCTTC,TRBV30,-,TRBJ2-1,-
CASSLVTGQTDTQYF,TGTGCCAGCAGCTTAGTAACGGGACAGACAGATACGCAGTATTTT,TRBV7-2,TRBD1,TRBJ2-3,-
CAWSVLRDQPQHF,TGTGCCTGGAGTGTACTGAGGGATCAGCCCCAGCATTTT,TRBV30,-,TRBJ1-5,-
CAWSVQGSSYEQYF,TGTGCCTGGAGTGTACAAGGGAGCTCCTACGAGCAGTACTTC,TRBV30,-,TRBJ2-7,-
CASSQVTGSSYNEQFF,TGTGCCAGCAGCCAAGTGACAGGGAGCTCCTACAATGAGCAGTTCTTC,TRBV4-2,TRBD1,TRBJ2-1,-
CASSTQGETQYF,TGTGCCAGCAGTACACAGGGAGAGACCCAGTACTTC,TRBV2,-,TRBJ2-5,few
CATSSRTNYGYTF,TGTGCCACCAGCAGTCGAACCAACTATGGCTACACCTTC,TRBV15,-,TRBJ1-2,-
CASSAPGFSGNTIYF,TGTGCCAGCAGTGCCCCAGGATTCTCTGGAAACACCATATATTTT,TRBV2,-,TRBJ1-3,-
CASSQGGGPTDTQYF,TGCGCCAGCAGCCAAGGAGGGGGGCCTACAGATACGCAGTATTTT,TRBV4-3,-,TRBJ2-3,many
CATSTGTETQYF,TGTGCCACCAGCACCGGGACGGAGACCCAGTACTTC,TRBV15,-,TRBJ2-5,few
CASSSSGSSYNEQFF,TGTGCCAGCAGTTCCAGCGGGAGCTCCTACAATGAGCAGTTCTTC,TRBV6-5,TRBD2,TRBJ2-1,-
CASSLAGDGYNEQFF,TGTGCCAGCAGCTTAGCGGGGGACGGATACAATGAGCAGTTCTTC,TRBV5-4,TRBD2,TRBJ2-1,few
CASSLIQQGGYGYTF,TGTGCCAGCAGTTTAATCCAACAGGGGGGCTATGGCTACACCTTC,TRBV28,TRBD1,TRBJ1-2,-
CASSQEQGGGNSPLHF,TGTGCCAGCAGCCAAGAACAGGGAGGCGGTAATTCACCCCTCCACTTT,TRBV4-2,-,TRBJ1-6,-
CAWSGGRRETQYF,TGTGCCTGGAGTGGGGGCCGGCGGGAGACCCAGTACTTC,TRBV30,-,TRBJ2-5,few
CASRAITGPLQETQYF,TGCGCCAGCAGGGCTATAACAGGCCCCCTTCAAGAGACCCAGTACTTC,TRBV5-1,-,TRBJ2-5,few
CASSSPGQPTNTEAFF,TGTGCCAGCAGCTCACCGGGACAACCCACCAACACTGAAGCTTTCTTT,TRBV5-6,-,TRBJ1-1,-
CAISEKETQYF,TGTGCCATCAGTGAAAAAGAGACCCAGTACTTC,TRBV10-3,-,TRBJ2-5,few
CASSLLGGYQHEQFF,TGTGCCAGCAGCTTATTGGGCGGGTATCAGCATGAGCAGTTCTTC,TRBV7-3,-,TRBJ2-1,-
CASSSLETGYGYTF,TGCGCCAGCAGCTCCCTTGAGACAGGCTATGGCTACACCTTC,TRBV5-1,-,TRBJ1-2,-
CASSSLGQLNTEAFF,TGTGCCAGCAGCTCTCTCGGGCAGTTGAACACTGAAGCTTTCTTT,TRBV6-5,-,TRBJ1-1,few
CATSIGTSGSDTQYF,TGTGCCACCAGCATAGGGACTAGCGGGTCAGATACGCAGTATTTT,TRBV15,TRBD2,TRBJ2-3,-
CASSVNSQLEQYF,TGTGCCAGCAGTGTTAACAGCCAGCTCGAGCAGTACTTC,TRBV2,-,TRBJ2-7,-
CASSLRRGETQYF,TGTGCCAGCAGTTTAAGGCGTGGGGAGACCCAGTACTTC,TRBV27,-,TRBJ2-5,-
CASSLGQSQGRGYTF,TGTGCCAGCAGCTTAGGGCAATCTCAAGGACGTGGCTACACCTTC,TRBV7-2,-,TRBJ1-2,-
CASSSAYEQFF,TGTGCCAGCAGCTCTGCGTATGAGCAGTTCTTC,TRBV5-6,-,TRBJ2-1,few
CASNRASGHYNEQFF,TGTGCCAGCAATCGGGCTAGCGGGCACTACAATGAGCAGTTCTTC,TRBV6-5,TRBD2,TRBJ2-1,once
CSVGLGLTGELFF,TGCAGCGTTGGACTGGGCCTCACCGGGGAGCTGTTTTTT,TRBV29-1,-,TRBJ2-2,few
CASSPITQETQYF,TGTGCCAGCAGCCCGATCACTCAAGAGACCCAGTACTTC,TRBV6-1,-,TRBJ2-5,-
CAVKAELAKNIQYF,TGTGCCGTCAAGGCGGAGTTAGCCAAAAACATTCAGTACTTC,TRBV7-9,-,TRBJ2-4,few